The 12 T cell receptor beta chains below were found in one sample sequenced in a study of T cell responses to AZD1222 COVID-19 vaccine. Libraries were prepared by immunoSEQ multiplex PCR; TCRdb keeps only in-frame clonotypes and omits some of them. The sample contains 150,000 to 200,000 clones, 80% to 95% of which appear only once. The material sequenced was peripheral blood, taken 28 days after the second AZD1222 dose. The receptors come from an adult who received the AZD1222 COVID-19 vaccine.

The V gene is TRBV2, the J gene TRBJ2-5; D perhaps matches TRBD2 (6 bases). The CDR3 is made up of 16 amino acids. Looked up from germline, CDR1 is SNHLY and CDR2 is FYNNEI. The ends were cut back, 3 bases at V and 0 bases at J, with 14 bases in the middle. CDR3 sequence reads: CASSDLVRGNQETQYF. In DNA form, the CDR3 reads TGTGCCAGCAGTGATTTGGTGCGGGGAAACCAAGAGACCCAGTACTTC.

The J gene is TRBJ2-4, the V gene TRBV5-8, with unresolved D. Germline V gene lookup returns CDR1 SGHTS and CDR2 YDEGEE. V dropped 4 bases and J dropped 9 bases, with 11 bases sitting between them. This CDR3 comprises 12 residues. The CDR3 reads CASSTGRLIQYF. The CDR3 DNA reads as TGTGCCAGCAGCACGGGTCGGCTCATTCAGTACTTC.

The rearrangement uses TRBV24-1 and TRBJ2-2; 10 nucleotides match TRBD2. The CDR3 extends over 18 amino acids. Germline V gene sequence: CDR1 KGHDR, CDR2 SFDVKD. J was trimmed by 2 bases and V by 2 bases; bases with no gene match: 7. This CDR3 reads CATSDWSGLAANTGELFF. CDR3 nucleotide sequence: TGTGCCACCAGTGATTGGTCTGGACTAGCGGCTAACACCGGGGAGCTGTTTTTT.

The V gene is TRBV5-5, the J gene TRBJ2-3, with D maybe TRBD1 (6 bases). Per germline, CDR1 SGHKS and CDR2 YYEKEE (reference sequence). The CDR3 is 13 amino acids. The V gene lost 5 bases and the J gene lost 2 bases, with 9 bases spanning the gap. The CDR3 protein is CASSTGNTDTQYF. CDR3 DNA: TGTGCCAGCAGTACAGGGAACACAGATACGCAGTATTTT.

CDR3 sequence: CASSIGSSGNTIYF. The CDR3 coding sequence is TGTGCCAGTAGTATCGGGAGCTCTGGAAACACCATATATTTT. The chain couples TRBV19 to TRBJ1-3; no firm D call. Germline V gene lookup returns CDR1 LNHDA and CDR2 SQIVND (reference sequence). V gave up 3 bases and J gave up 0 bases, with 6 bases separating them. The CDR3 totals 14 residues.

The chain has TRBV4-2 and TRBJ1-1; D is undetermined. The CDR3 has 12 amino acids. V was clipped by 10 bases and J by 1 base, with 10 bases between them. The germline CDR1 and CDR2 sequences are LGHNA and YNFKEQ. The DNA of the CDR3 is TGTGCCACAGGCGAGGGGAACACTGAAGCTTTCTTT. It specifies CATGEGNTEAFF.

The rearrangement joins TRBV10-3 to TRBJ1-6; 7 bases map to TRBD1. The J segment lost 9 bases and the V segment lost 6 bases, leaving 14 bases of the junction unmatched. Germline CDR1 reads ENHRY; CDR2 reads SYGVKD. The CDR3 runs to 16 residues. CDR3 sequence (DNA): TGTGCCATCAGCCCAACGGGACAGATTGGGACTTCACCCCTCCACTTT. Its protein is CAISPTGQIGTSPLHF.

Only one count was recorded for this clone. The CDR3 DNA is TGTGCCAGCAGCTTTGGCCTACGGGGGATTGAGGGAGAGACCCAGTACTTC. Its protein product is CASSFGLRGIEGETQYF. This rearrangement joins TRBV7-3 to TRBJ2-5, with a possible D match to TRBD2 (6 bases). The CDR3 length is 17 residues. Germline loops: CDR1 SGHTA, CDR2 FQGTGA. Deletions cut 3 bases from V and 4 bases from J, with 21 bases between.

The V call is TRBV9, the J call TRBJ2-7, with a tentative D call TRBD2 (6 bases). CDR3 length: 14 residues. The germline V gene has CDR1 SGDLS and CDR2 YYNGEE. V was cut by 4 bases and J by 6 bases, with 17 bases left in between. DNA for the CDR3: TGTGCCAGCAGCACCGACGGCCGGGGAGGCGAGCAGTACTTC. This sequence encodes CASSTDGRGGEQYF.

This sequence joins TRBV10-3 and TRBJ2-1; D may correspond to TRBD1 or TRBD2 (5 bases each). Trimming left V 6 bases short and J 5 bases short, with 17 bases between. The CDR3 totals 15 residues. The germline CDR1 and CDR2 sequences are ENHRY and SYGVKD. The CDR3 DNA reads TGTGCCATCAGCATCCTGGGACCAAATAACAATGAGCAGTTCTTC. It translates to CAISILGPNNNEQFF.

This sequence joins TRBV12-2 and TRBJ2-7; TRBD1 is the table's D call and was not checked against the DNA. TRBV12-2 is a known pseudogene. CDR3 length equals 14 residues. The CDR3, as DNA: TGTGCAAGTCGCTTATCAGGGTTCTCCTACGAGCAGTACTTC. It codes for CASRLSGFSYEQYF.

Here the CDR3 DNA reads TGCGCCAGCAGCATCGGGACACCGAACACTGAAGCTTTCTTT. This sequence encodes CASSIGTPNTEAFF. This sequence joins TRBV5-1 and TRBJ1-1, with D perhaps matching TRBD1 (6 bases). V lost 4 bases to trimming and J lost 1 base, with 11 bases between them. This CDR3 has 14 residues. CDR1 and CDR2 (germline): SGHRS, YFSETQ.